The next 17 T cell receptor beta chains were all read from a single sample in a study of blood T cell repertoires in COVID-19. Data came from immunoSEQ multiplex PCR; TCRdb stores just in-frame clones and leaves some out. Here the sample spans about 38,000 clones, 85% to 90% being singletons. Sequencing was done on a sample of peripheral blood. The receptors derive from a man aged 45-65 years with active or convalescent COVID-19.

Here the CDR3 DNA reads TGTGCCAGCAGTTTCCCGACAGGGGGAGATGAAAAACTGTTTTTT. It yields the protein CASSFPTGGDEKLFF. The V and J genes are TRBV28 and TRBJ1-4; 9 nucleotides match TRBD1. The CDR3 runs to 15 residues. After removal of 3 bases from V and 6 bases from J, the junction contained 5 bases not matched to a gene. From germline, CDR1 is MDHEN and CDR2 SYDVKM.

This clone was observed once. The chain recombines TRBV7-9 with TRBJ2-1; possibly TRBD1 for D (5 bases). The CDR3 contains 13 residues. The ends were cut back, 5 bases at V and 7 bases at J, with 12 bases in the middle. CDR1 is SEHNR and CDR2 is FQNEAQ in the germline V gene (reference sequence). CDR3 sequence reads: CASSQSGANEQFF. The CDR3 region has the DNA TGTGCCAGCAGCCAAAGTGGGGCAAATGAGCAGTTCTTC.

This clone was detected many times. A read error may produce the germline difference seen at one junction end. The gene calls are TRBV7-6 and TRBJ2-3; possible D gene TRBD1, 5 bases. CDR3 length equals 15 residues. Germline values: CDR1 SGHVS, CDR2 FNYEAQ. CDR3 loop: CASSLGIGEGVSPHF. DNA of the CDR3: TGTGCCAGCAGCTTAGGAATTGGTGAAGGGGTCTCCCCTCATTTT.

The DNA for the CDR3 is TGTGCCAGCAGTCTTTCAGGATCACCCCTCCACTTT. This translates into CASSLSGSPLHF. The rearrangement uses TRBV7-9 and TRBJ1-6; D not certain. The V gene lost 6 bases and the J gene lost 10 bases, with 10 bases spanning the gap. The length of the CDR3 is 12 residues. The V gene's germline CDR1 is SEHNR and CDR2 FQNEAQ (reference sequence).

The chain joins TRBV28 to TRBJ2-3, with 12 bases aligning to TRBD1. Unmatched junction bases numbered 8, after V lost 3 bases and J lost 4 bases. Germline V gene data show CDR1 as MDHEN and CDR2 as SYDVKM. CDR3 length: 17 residues. The CDR3 region has the DNA TGTGCCAGCAGTTTGTCAACCGGGACAGGGGGCGCAGATACGCAGTATTTT. As protein: CASSLSTGTGGADTQYF. The full variable domain, completed using reference TRBV28 and TRBJ2-3, is DVKVTQSSRYLVKRTGEKVFLECVQDMDHENMFWYRQDPGLGLRLIYFSYDVKMKEKGDIPEGYSVSREKKERFSLILESASTNQTSMYLCASSLSTGTGGADTQYFGPGTRLTVL.

The chain combines TRBV3-1 (or the pseudogene TRBV3-2) with TRBJ1-2, with no clear D. CDR1 is LGHDT and CDR2 is YNNKEL in the germline V gene (reference sequence). V was shortened by 1 base and J by 8 bases, with 14 bases between the two germline ends. The CDR3 covers 14 residues. As DNA, the CDR3 is TGTGCCAGCAGCCAAGGGGAGGGTTCGGGCGGCTACACCTTC. As protein: CASSQGEGSGGYTF.

In this sample, this clone turned up once. The rearrangement links TRBV7-3 to TRBJ2-2; 10 bases align to TRBD2. J was trimmed by 6 bases and V by 5 bases; bases with no gene match: 12. The CDR3 sequence is 17 residues long. Germline V lookup: CDR1 SGHTA, CDR2 FQGTGA. The CDR3 DNA is TGTGCCAGCAGCAGACTCAGCGGGGGGGCCGTGCCCGGGGAGCTGTTTTTT. Residues: CASSRLSGGAVPGELFF.

This clone showed up just once. Here the CDR3 DNA reads TGTGCCAGTAGTATCAGGTCCTCTGGAAACACCATATATTTT. Translation: CASSIRSSGNTIYF. The gene calls are TRBV19 and TRBJ1-3; D gene ambiguous. Germline-derived CDR1 and CDR2 are LNHDA and SQIVND (reference sequence). V was cut by 3 bases and J by 0 bases, with 6 bases left in between. The CDR3 is 14 amino acids.

The J gene is TRBJ2-3, the V gene TRBV2, with 9 nucleotides matching TRBD1. This CDR3 has 15 residues. The germline CDR1 and CDR2 sequences are SNHLY and FYNNEI. V dropped 5 bases and J dropped 3; count of bases not matched to a gene: 6. In DNA, the CDR3 is TGTGCCAGCAGTCCCCGGACAGGGGAGACAGATACGCAGTATTTT. Protein product: CASSPRTGETDTQYF.

The count of this clone is one. The chain carries TRBV27 and TRBJ2-5, with D perhaps matching TRBD1 (5 bases). The CDR3 totals 15 residues. Trimming pared 0 bases from V and 4 bases from J, leaving 12 bases between. CDR1 MNHEY and CDR2 SMNVEV come from the germline V gene (reference sequence). CDR3 in amino acids: CASSLSYRPVETQYF. CDR3 DNA: TGTGCCAGCAGTTTATCGTACAGGCCCGTAGAGACCCAGTACTTC.

The V and J genes are TRBV3-1 (or the pseudogene TRBV3-2) and TRBJ2-5, with 7 bases aligning to TRBD1. The V gene's germline CDR1 is LGHDT and CDR2 YNNKEL (reference sequence). There are 15 residues in the CDR3. V was clipped by 4 bases and J by 1 base; unmatched bases: 6. DNA for the CDR3: TGTGCCAGCAGCCTCCGGGACAGAGGCCAAGAGACCCAGTACTTC. Protein sequence: CASSLRDRGQETQYF.

CDR3 sequence reads: CASSPDSPYEQYF. The DNA of the CDR3 is TGTGCCAGTAGTCCGGACAGCCCCTACGAGCAGTACTTC. The genes are TRBV19 and TRBJ2-7; perhaps TRBD1 as D (6 bases). This CDR3 has 13 amino acids. Germline assignment: CDR1 LNHDA and CDR2 SQIVND (reference sequence). Trimming left V 5 bases short and J 2 bases short, with 10 bases between.

The chain links TRBV6-6 to TRBJ1-1; D ambiguous. Germline CDR1 is MNHNY and CDR2 is SVGAGI (reference sequence). Trimming left V 8 bases short and J 1 base short, with 17 bases between. This CDR3 has 15 residues. The CDR3 is CASGKAGSSNTEAFF. In DNA, the CDR3 is TGTGCCAGCGGGAAGGCGGGTTCCTCGAACACTGAAGCTTTCTTT.

This rearrangement joins TRBV7-2 to TRBJ1-6, with 8 bases identical to TRBD1. Germline trimming cut 6 bases from V and 10 bases from J; bases unmatched to any gene: 14. The germline V gene has CDR1 SGHTA and CDR2 FQGNSA. CDR3 length: 16 residues. CDR3 region: CASSQTGGQGLSPLHF. The CDR3 nucleotides read TGTGCCAGCAGTCAAACAGGGGGGCAGGGCCTATCACCCCTCCACTTT.

V gene TRBV5-1 combines with J gene TRBJ1-1, with 8 bases aligning to TRBD1. This CDR3 comprises 15 residues. The germline V gene has CDR1 SGHRS and CDR2 YFSETQ. V shed 1 base and J 2 bases; nucleotides not matched to a gene: 4. The CDR3 DNA reads TGCGCCAGCAGCTTGCAGGGGGCGCTAAACACTGAAGCTTTCTTT. It specifies CASSLQGALNTEAFF. Combining the CDR3 with reference TRBV5-1 and TRBJ1-1 gives the whole variable domain KAGVTQTPRYLIKTRGQQVTLSCSPISGHRSVSWYQQTPGQGLQFLFEYFSETQRNKGNFPGRFSGRQFSNSRSEMNVSTLELGDSALYLCASSLQGALNTEAFFGQGTRLTVV.

The chain is built from TRBV29-1 and TRBJ2-3, with TRBD1 identical over 8 bases. The length of the CDR3 is 14 residues. CDR1 SQVTM and CDR2 ANQGSEA come from the germline V gene. V was clipped by 1 base and J by 4 bases; unmatched bases: 4. This CDR3 reads CSVEGAGGSDTQYF. In DNA, the CDR3 is TGCAGCGTTGAAGGGGCAGGGGGCTCAGATACGCAGTATTTT.

A remark on this clone: At one end, the junction sequence differs from germline, possibly due to a read error. The V call is TRBV5-6, the J call TRBJ2-3; 16 bases are a match to TRBD2. Germline CDR1 is SGHDT and CDR2 is YYEEEE. The CDR3 contains 12 residues. The chain's CDR3 is CASSPGLAGGIF. The CDR3 nucleotides read TGTGCCAGCAGCCCGGGACTAGCGGGAGGGATTTTT.